The clone carrying this TCR beta chain was found once. The sample is drawn from a study of blood T cell repertoires in COVID-19. CDR1 and CDR2 (germline): WNHNN, SYGVQD (reference sequence). The CDR3 contains 18 residues. The J segment lost 5 bases and the V segment lost 0 bases, leaving 7 bases of the junction unmatched. Per the authors' pipeline: Nucleated cell counts were estimated from reference gene primer amplification. TCRdb's table, derived via immunoSEQ multiplex PCR, lists solely in-frame clones and lacks some. For V, J and clone size, that table is used; D and trimming come from the DNA. The table lists 200,000 to 250,000 clones, approximately 83% of them singletons.

The specimen sequenced was PBMCs or T cells enriched from blood (not recorded which). This chain uses TRBV10-1 with TRBJ2-2; 12 bases map to TRBD2. This clonotype was obtained from a woman in her thirties or forties with acute COVID-19. The CDR3 DNA follows: TGCGCCAGCAGTGAGTCAAGACTAGCGGGAGCCGGGACCGGGGAGCTGTTTTTT. It yields the protein CASSESRLAGAGTGELFF.